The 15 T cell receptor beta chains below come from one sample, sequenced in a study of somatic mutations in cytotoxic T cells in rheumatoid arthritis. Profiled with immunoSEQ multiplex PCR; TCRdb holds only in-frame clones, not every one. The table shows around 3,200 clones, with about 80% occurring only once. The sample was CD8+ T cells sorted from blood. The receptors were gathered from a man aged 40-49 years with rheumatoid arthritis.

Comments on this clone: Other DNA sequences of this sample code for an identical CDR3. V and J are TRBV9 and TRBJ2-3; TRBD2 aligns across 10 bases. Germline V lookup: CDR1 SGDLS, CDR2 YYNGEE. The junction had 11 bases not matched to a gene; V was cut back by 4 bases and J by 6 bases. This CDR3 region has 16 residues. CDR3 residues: CASSPLAGANTDTQYF. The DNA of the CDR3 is TGTGCCAGCAGCCCCCTAGCGGGAGCGAACACGGATACGCAGTATTTT.

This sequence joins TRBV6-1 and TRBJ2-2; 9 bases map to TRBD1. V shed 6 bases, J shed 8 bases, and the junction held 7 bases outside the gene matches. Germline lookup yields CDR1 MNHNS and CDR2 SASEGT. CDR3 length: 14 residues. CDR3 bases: TGTGCCAGCAGAGGAACAGGGGGCGCGGGGGAGCTGTTTTTT. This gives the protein CASRGTGGAGELFF.

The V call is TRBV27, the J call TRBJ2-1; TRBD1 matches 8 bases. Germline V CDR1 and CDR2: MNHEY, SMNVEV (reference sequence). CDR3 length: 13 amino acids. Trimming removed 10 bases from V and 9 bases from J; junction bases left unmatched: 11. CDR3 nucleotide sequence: TGTGCCACCCAAGACAGGGGCCGTGTTGAGCAGTTCTTC. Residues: CATQDRGRVEQFF.

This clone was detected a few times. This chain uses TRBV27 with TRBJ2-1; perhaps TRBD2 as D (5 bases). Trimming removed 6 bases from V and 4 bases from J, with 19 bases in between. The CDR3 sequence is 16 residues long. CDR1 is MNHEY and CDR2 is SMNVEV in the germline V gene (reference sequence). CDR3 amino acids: CASRLSNGVGYNEQFF. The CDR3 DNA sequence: TGTGCCAGCAGACTCTCCAACGGGGTGGGGTACAATGAGCAGTTCTTC.

The CDR3 sequence is CASKTSGTGELFF. CDR3 DNA sequence: TGCGCCAGCAAGACTAGCGGGACCGGGGAGCTGTTTTTT. The chain uses TRBV10-1 and TRBJ2-2; 10 nucleotides line up with TRBD2. The V and J ends lost 7 bases and 5 bases, in that order; junction bases with no gene match: 1. This CDR3 has 13 amino acids. CDR1 is WNHNN and CDR2 is SYGVQD in the germline V gene (reference sequence).

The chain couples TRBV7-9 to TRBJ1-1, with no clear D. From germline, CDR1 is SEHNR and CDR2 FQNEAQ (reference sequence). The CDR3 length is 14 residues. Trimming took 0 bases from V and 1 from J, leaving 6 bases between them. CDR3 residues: CASSLARGNTEAFF. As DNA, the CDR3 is TGTGCCAGCAGCTTAGCTCGGGGGAACACTGAAGCTTTCTTT.

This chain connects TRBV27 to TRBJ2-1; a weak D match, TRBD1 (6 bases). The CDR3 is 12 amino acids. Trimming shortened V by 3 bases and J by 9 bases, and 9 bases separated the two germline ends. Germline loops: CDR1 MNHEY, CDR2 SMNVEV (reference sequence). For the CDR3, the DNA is TGTGCCAGCAGTTTCCAAGGGGGTGAGCAGTTCTTC. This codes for CASSFQGGEQFF.

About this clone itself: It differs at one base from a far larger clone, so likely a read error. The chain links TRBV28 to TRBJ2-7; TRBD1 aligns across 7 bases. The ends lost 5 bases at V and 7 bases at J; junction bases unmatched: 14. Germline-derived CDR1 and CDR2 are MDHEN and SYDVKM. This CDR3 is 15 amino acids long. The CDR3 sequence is CASSLTGTAYNEQYF. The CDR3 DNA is TGTGCCAGCAGTCTAACCGGGACAGCCTACAATGAGCAGTACTTC.

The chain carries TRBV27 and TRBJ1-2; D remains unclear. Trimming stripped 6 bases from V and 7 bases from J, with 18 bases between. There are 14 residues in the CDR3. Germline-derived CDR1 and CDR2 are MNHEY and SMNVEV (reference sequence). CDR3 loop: CASSLDLRASGYTF. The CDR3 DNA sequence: TGTGCCAGCAGCCTGGACTTGAGGGCAAGTGGCTACACCTTC.

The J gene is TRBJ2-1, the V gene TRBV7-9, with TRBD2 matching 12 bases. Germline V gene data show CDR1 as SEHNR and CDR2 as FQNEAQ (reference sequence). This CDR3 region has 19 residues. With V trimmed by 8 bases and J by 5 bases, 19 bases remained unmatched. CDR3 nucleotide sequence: TGTGCCAGCTCCCTTCACGGTACTAGCGGGAGGACCAGGGACAATGAGCAGTTCTTC. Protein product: CASSLHGTSGRTRDNEQFF.

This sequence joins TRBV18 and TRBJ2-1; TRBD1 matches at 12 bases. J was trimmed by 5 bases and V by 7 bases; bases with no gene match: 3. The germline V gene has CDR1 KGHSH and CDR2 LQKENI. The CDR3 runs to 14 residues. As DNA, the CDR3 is TGTGCCAGCTGGGGACAGGGGGCCAACAATGAGCAGTTCTTC. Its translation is CASWGQGANNEQFF.

The CDR3 reads CASSLGQGRDTQYF. The CDR3 DNA sequence: TGTGCCAGCAGCTTAGGGCAGGGAAGGGATACGCAGTATTTT. The chain is built from TRBV7-9 and TRBJ2-3, with D maybe TRBD1 (5 bases). Looked up from germline, CDR1 is SEHNR and CDR2 is FQNEAQ (reference sequence). The V end lost 1 base, the J end lost 6 bases, and 11 bases lay between the germline ends. The length of the CDR3 is 14 residues.

CDR3 residues: CASSQQRNYGYTF. CDR3 coding DNA: TGTGCCAGCAGCCAACAACGAAACTATGGCTACACCTTC. The chain is built from TRBV5-8 and TRBJ1-2; no clear D. This CDR3 spans 13 amino acids. V was cut by 4 bases and J by 2 bases, with 9 bases left in between. CDR1 and CDR2 from the germline V gene are SGHTS and YDEGEE.

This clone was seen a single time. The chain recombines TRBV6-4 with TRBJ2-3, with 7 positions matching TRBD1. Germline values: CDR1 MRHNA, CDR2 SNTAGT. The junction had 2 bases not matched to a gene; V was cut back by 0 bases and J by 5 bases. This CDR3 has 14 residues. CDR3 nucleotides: TGTGCCAGCAGTGACTCGACAGGGCGAGATACGCAGTATTTT. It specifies CASSDSTGRDTQYF.

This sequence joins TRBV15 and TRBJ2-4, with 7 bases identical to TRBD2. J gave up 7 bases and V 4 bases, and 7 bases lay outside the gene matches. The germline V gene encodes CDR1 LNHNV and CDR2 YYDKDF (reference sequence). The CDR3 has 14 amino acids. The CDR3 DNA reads TGTGCCACCAGCACAGCTAGCGGAGGGAACATTCAGTACTTC. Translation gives CATSTASGGNIQYF.